The clone carrying this TCR beta chain appeared a single time. The sample is drawn from a study of technical replicates of blood from a few donors. The CDR3 loop spans 13 amino acids. The junction had 2 bases not matched to a gene; V was cut back by 8 bases and J by 6 bases. CDR1 and CDR2 from the germline V gene are MNHEY and SVGAGI. Only in-frame clones appear in the TCRdb table, and some are missing; sequencing was by immunoSEQ multiplex PCR. The table shows some 64,000 clones, with 97% occurring only once. This receptor was identified in a human donor in good health. V gene TRBV6-5 combines with J gene TRBJ2-2; 11 nucleotides line up with TRBD1. The sample was T cells isolated from PBMCs. CDR3 amino acids: CASSGQGAGELFF. The DNA of the CDR3 is TGTGCCAGCTCGGGACAGGGGGCCGGGGAGCTGTTTTTT.